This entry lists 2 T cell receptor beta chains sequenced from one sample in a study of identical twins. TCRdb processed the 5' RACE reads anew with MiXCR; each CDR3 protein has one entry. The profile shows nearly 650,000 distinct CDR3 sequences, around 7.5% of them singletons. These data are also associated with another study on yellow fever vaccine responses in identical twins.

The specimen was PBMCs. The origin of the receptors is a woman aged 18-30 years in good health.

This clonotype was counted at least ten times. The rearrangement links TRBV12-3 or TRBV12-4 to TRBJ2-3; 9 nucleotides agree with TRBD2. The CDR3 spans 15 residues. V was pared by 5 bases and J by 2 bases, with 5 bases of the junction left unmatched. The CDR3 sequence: CASSASGGNTDTQYF. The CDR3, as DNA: TGTGCCAGCAGTGCGAGCGGGGGGAACACAGATACGCAGTATTTT.

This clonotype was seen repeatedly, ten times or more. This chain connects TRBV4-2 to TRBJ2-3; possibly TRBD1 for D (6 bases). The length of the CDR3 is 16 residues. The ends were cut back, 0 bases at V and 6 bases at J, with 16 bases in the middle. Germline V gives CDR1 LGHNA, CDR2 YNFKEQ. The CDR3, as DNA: TGTGCCAGCAGCCAAGAAGGTTGGGACACCTCCGATACGCAGTATTTT. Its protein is CASSQEGWDTSDTQYF.